Listed below are T cell receptor beta chains from one sample, sequenced in a study of CD8 T cells in ankylosing spondylitis. TCRdb used MiXCR to reprocess the 5' RACE reads, holding one entry per CDR3 protein. In the table there are 400,000 to 450,000 distinct CDR3 sequences, approximately 17% of which are singletons. Source material: blood, either unsorted or a sorted T cell fraction (not recorded which). These receptors were taken from a male donor with ankylosing spondylitis. CDR3s include the opening cysteine and the closing phenylalanine or tryptophan. D genes are given only for firm matches. The listing skips clone size in some rows; elsewhere it reads once, few, many or a size class.

CDR3 DNA,CDR3 protein,V gene,J gene,clone size,D gene
TGTGCCAGCAGCTTAAAGGTGGGGGACACTGAAGCTTTCTTT,CASSLKVGDTEAFF,TRBV7-2,TRBJ1-1,.,.
TGTGCCACCCGGACAGGGCTGGAGTATGGCTACACCTTC,CATRTGLEYGYTF,TRBV28,TRBJ1-2,few,TRBD1
TGTGCCAGCAGCGTGACAGGGGGCAATCAGCCCCAGCATTTT,CASSVTGGNQPQHF,TRBV7-2,TRBJ1-5,few,TRBD1
TGTGCCAGCTCACCTCGTAGGACAGAACAAGAGACCCAGTACTTC,CASSPRRTEQETQYF,TRBV18,TRBJ2-5,.,.
TGTGCCAGCAGGACTGAGCGATCCGGGACACCCGACAATGAGCAGTTCTTC,CASRTERSGTPDNEQFF,TRBV12-3/TRBV12-4,TRBJ2-1,few,.
TGTGCCAGCTCAACCGGGACTGACAATGAGCAGTTCTTC,CASSTGTDNEQFF,TRBV18,TRBJ2-1,few,.
TGCGCCAGCAGCCAAGATCGGGGAATCCAAGAGACCCAGTACTTC,CASSQDRGIQETQYF,TRBV4-1,TRBJ2-5,.,.
TGTGCCAGCAGCCAAGAACGAGGGACAGGGGAAAACACTGAAGCTTTCTTT,CASSQERGTGENTEAFF,TRBV14,TRBJ1-1,.,TRBD1
TGTGCCAGTAGTGGCTGGATTCCCATGAACACTGAAGCTTTCTTT,CASSGWIPMNTEAFF,TRBV19,TRBJ1-1,.,.
TGTGCCAGCAGTGAAGTGGGTGCCGGCCAGCCCCAGCATTTT,CASSEVGAGQPQHF,TRBV6-1,TRBJ1-5,few,.
TGTGCCAGCAGTTCCCCGGGACCCCCGAAGGGCACAGATACGCAGTATTTT,CASSSPGPPKGTDTQYF,TRBV12-3/TRBV12-4,TRBJ2-3,.,.
TGTGCCAGCAGCCCACGGGACAGCTTAGTAGCCAAAAACATTCAGTACTTC,CASSPRDSLVAKNIQYF,TRBV7-2,TRBJ2-4,.,TRBD1
TGTGCCAGCCGGAAGGCAACTAATGAAAAACTGTTTTTT,CASRKATNEKLFF,TRBV12-3/TRBV12-4,TRBJ1-4,many,.
TGTGCCAGCGGGACTAACTCCTACGAGCAGTACTTC,CASGTNSYEQYF,TRBV6-6,TRBJ2-7,.,TRBD2
TGTGCCAGCAGCACTCCCGGGACAGGGTTTTTGAGGACCCAGTACTTC,CASSTPGTGFLRTQYF,TRBV3-1,TRBJ2-5,few,TRBD1
TGCAGTGCTAGTTTGTACGGGGGGCCGGGAGAGACCCAGTACTTC,CSASLYGGPGETQYF,TRBV20-1,TRBJ2-5,.,.
TGTGCCAGCAGCACAGGGGATTCACCCCTCCACTTT,CASSTGDSPLHF,TRBV9,TRBJ1-6,few,TRBD1
TGTGCCAGCAGTAGACAGACAACCTACGAGCAGTACTTC,CASSRQTTYEQYF,TRBV12-3/TRBV12-4,TRBJ2-7,.,.
TGTGCCAGCAGCCACGGAAAACTAGCGGGAGGGCGGTACAATGAGCAGTTCTTC,CASSHGKLAGGRYNEQFF,TRBV5-6,TRBJ2-1,few,TRBD2
TGCGCCAGCAGCGCGGGGATTAATCAGCCCCAGCATTTT,CASSAGINQPQHF,TRBV5-1,TRBJ1-5,many,.
TGCGCCAGCAGCTTGGGACGGGCGAACACTGAAGCTTTCTTT,CASSLGRANTEAFF,TRBV5-1,TRBJ1-1,many,.
TGTGCCAGCAGGGGGTTTCCATCCTACGAGCAGTACTTC,CASRGFPSYEQYF,TRBV25-1,TRBJ2-7,many,.
TGTGCCAGCAGCCTTCGCGGACTAGCGGGGGGACCACGCTCCTACAATGAGCAGTTCTTC,CASSLRGLAGGPRSYNEQFF,TRBV11-1,TRBJ2-1,few,TRBD2
TGTGCCAGCAGTGGGACAGGGAGTATGGGAGAGACCCAGTACTTC,CASSGTGSMGETQYF,TRBV6-2/TRBV6-3,TRBJ2-5,.,TRBD1
TGTGCCAGCAAGTGGACTAGCAGCACAGATACGCAGTATTTT,CASKWTSSTDTQYF,TRBV27,TRBJ2-3,.,TRBD2
TGCGCCAGCAGTGAAGGGGGGGCAGGGGATACGCAGTATTTT,CASSEGGAGDTQYF,TRBV10-1,TRBJ2-3,few,.
TGTGCCAGCGGACGGACTGGTAACTATGGCTACACCTTC,CASGRTGNYGYTF,TRBV6-6,TRBJ1-2,few,.
TGTGCCAGCAGCGCAAGCCAGGGGTCTAATTCACCCCTCCACTTT,CASSASQGSNSPLHF,TRBV7-9,TRBJ1-6,few,.
TGCGCCAGCAGCTTGGCCCCGGGACTAGAGACAGATACGCAGTATTTT,CASSLAPGLETDTQYF,TRBV5-1,TRBJ2-3,few,TRBD2
TGTGCCAGCAGTGCGACAGGGGATGCTTCACCCCTCCACTTT,CASSATGDASPLHF,TRBV2,TRBJ1-6,.,TRBD1
TGTGCCAGCAGCTCTTGGGGGGGCAGCAGCACAGATACGCAGTATTTT,CASSSWGGSSTDTQYF,TRBV12-3/TRBV12-4,TRBJ2-3,.,.
TGCAGTGCTAGAGATTCGACTAGCGGGAGCTCCTACGAGCAGTACTTC,CSARDSTSGSSYEQYF,TRBV20-1,TRBJ2-7,.,TRBD2
TGTGCCAGCAGGACAACTGCGGGGGAGAGCTCCTACAATGAGCAGTTCTTC,CASRTTAGESSYNEQFF,TRBV12-3/TRBV12-4,TRBJ2-1,few,TRBD2
TGCAGTGCTAAAGAGAGGTGGCGGAACTACAATGAGCAGTTCTTC,CSAKERWRNYNEQFF,TRBV20-1,TRBJ2-1,.,.
TGCAGTGCTAGAGCCCAGACAGATACGCAGTATTTT,CSARAQTDTQYF,TRBV20-1,TRBJ2-3,.,.
TGTGCCAGCAGCCGCGACAGCGGGAGGTCCTACAATGAGCAGTTCTTC,CASSRDSGRSYNEQFF,TRBV7-8,TRBJ2-1,few,TRBD2
TGTGCCAGCAGAGAACGGAGGCCCTCCGGGACGAGGACTGAAGCTTTCTTT,CASRERRPSGTRTEAFF,TRBV7-9,TRBJ1-1,once,.
TGTGCCAGCAGGACGGCGGGAAACTCCTACGAGCAGTACTTC,CASRTAGNSYEQYF,TRBV2,TRBJ2-7,.,.
TGCAGTGCTAGAGGGGACAGGGCATTCCACGAGCAGTACTTC,CSARGDRAFHEQYF,TRBV20-1,TRBJ2-7,.,TRBD1
TGTACCTCACATACGACTAGCGGGAGCTACGAGCAGTACTTC,CTSHTTSGSYEQYF,TRBV30,TRBJ2-7,once,TRBD2
TGTGCCAGTACCCCCCACGGGGAAGGAAATCAGCCCCAGCATTTT,CASTPHGEGNQPQHF,TRBV19,TRBJ1-5,.,.
TGTGCCAGCACCACAGACAGGGGGGTTAACACCGGGGAGCTGTTTTTT,CASTTDRGVNTGELFF,TRBV11-1,TRBJ2-2,few,TRBD1
TGTGCCAGCAGGGACAGTGACGCGGGCTATGGCTACACCTTC,CASRDSDAGYGYTF,TRBV6-1,TRBJ1-2,many,.
TGTGCCAGCGGGAGTTCTCGCGGGAGGATGGAGACCCAGTACTTC,CASGSSRGRMETQYF,TRBV28,TRBJ2-5,.,TRBD2
TGCGCCAGCAGGCAGTCAGGGAACACTGAAGCTTTCTTT,CASRQSGNTEAFF,TRBV4-1,TRBJ1-1,few,.